Listed below are T cell receptor beta chains from one sample, sequenced in a study of spatial heterogeneity in lung cancer. One entry per CDR3 protein results from TCRdb running MiXCR on the 5' RACE reads. Among about 82,000 distinct CDR3 sequences, over 10% were seen once, and the ten largest hold around 4.3%. Sequencing was performed on PBMCs, taken at surgery. The receptors were gathered from a male donor with early-stage non-small cell lung cancer. Both conserved end residues are part of each CDR3. The order of the fields is clone size, V gene, D gene, J gene, CDR3 protein, CDR3 DNA. The D gene is left open where the match is weak. Clone size is shown for a subset of rows, as once, few, many or a class of expanded clone.

.	TRBV7-2	TRBD2	TRBJ2-1	CASSSQNGRAYNEQFF	TGTGCCAGCAGCTCTCAGAACGGGAGGGCCTACAATGAGCAGTTCTTC
many	TRBV18	.	TRBJ2-2	CASSPPGQPTGELFF	TGTGCCAGCTCACCACCTGGACAGCCAACCGGGGAGCTGTTTTTT
few	TRBV12-3/TRBV12-4	TRBD1	TRBJ2-5	CASSPLDREETQYF	TGTGCCAGCAGTCCTCTGGACAGGGAAGAGACCCAGTACTTC
few	TRBV20-1	TRBD1	TRBJ1-2	CSARDRQGWFDYGYTF	TGCAGTGCTAGAGACCGACAGGGATGGTTCGACTATGGCTACACCTTC
many	TRBV20-1	.	TRBJ2-3	CSAAQAGSTDTQYF	TGCAGTGCTGCCCAGGCGGGGAGCACAGATACGCAGTATTTT
few	TRBV11-2	TRBD1	TRBJ1-2	CASSQPWTGFYGYTF	TGTGCCAGCAGCCAACCCTGGACAGGCTTCTATGGCTACACCTTC
.	TRBV13	TRBD2	TRBJ2-5	CASSLASGTLYIFQETQYF	TGTGCCAGCAGCTTAGCTAGCGGGACGCTTTATATCTTCCAAGAGACCCAGTACTTC
.	TRBV30	.	TRBJ2-7	CAWTVTGNPYEQYF	TGTGCCTGGACGGTAACGGGAAACCCCTACGAGCAGTACTTC
many	TRBV29-1	.	TRBJ1-2	CSVGNSFLYGYTF	TGCAGCGTTGGCAACAGTTTTCTCTATGGCTACACCTTC
.	TRBV2	TRBD1	TRBJ2-5	CASRSGGGQETQYF	TGTGCCAGCAGATCAGGGGGCGGTCAAGAGACCCAGTACTTC
.	TRBV11-1	TRBD1	TRBJ1-1	CASSSDRSNTEAFF	TGTGCCAGCAGCTCGGACAGGTCGAACACTGAAGCTTTCTTT
large	TRBV29-1	.	TRBJ2-1	CSVRDEQFF	TGCAGCGTTCGGGATGAGCAGTTCTTC
.	TRBV19	TRBD1	TRBJ2-2	CASITGTGNTGELFF	TGTGCCAGTATTACCGGGACAGGGAACACCGGGGAGCTGTTTTTT
few	TRBV5-6	TRBD1	TRBJ2-2	CASSLRRFLGQGNPGELFF	TGTGCCAGCAGCTTGAGGCGCTTTTTGGGACAGGGAAATCCCGGGGAGCTGTTTTTT
.	TRBV20-1	.	TRBJ2-3	CSAEQAGATDTQYF	TGCAGTGCCGAGCAGGCCGGGGCCACAGATACGCAGTATTTT
once	TRBV20-1	TRBD2	TRBJ2-1	CSAREASGRLNNEQFF	TGCAGTGCTAGAGAAGCTAGCGGGAGGTTAAACAATGAGCAGTTCTTC
few	TRBV18	TRBD1	TRBJ1-3	CASSAGQAFLGNTIYF	TGTGCCAGCTCGGCGGGACAGGCATTTCTTGGAAACACCATATATTTT
.	TRBV24-1	TRBD2	TRBJ2-1	CATSDPGRGENEQFF	TGTGCCACCAGTGACCCGGGGAGGGGTGAGAATGAGCAGTTCTTC
few	TRBV27	.	TRBJ2-2	CASSFPGANTGELFF	TGTGCCAGCAGTTTTCCCGGGGCGAACACCGGGGAGCTGTTTTTT
.	TRBV5-1	.	TRBJ1-5	CASSLEEGRQPQHF	TGCGCCAGCAGCTTGGAGGAAGGCAGGCAGCCCCAGCATTTT
few	TRBV29-1	.	TRBJ2-5	CSVRTNQETQYF	TGCAGCGTCAGGACCAACCAAGAGACCCAGTACTTC
few	TRBV5-1	.	TRBJ1-4	CASSSGLVEGNEKLFF	TGCGCCAGCAGCTCCGGACTCGTCGAAGGGAATGAAAAACTGTTTTTT
many	TRBV20-1	.	TRBJ1-4	CSAPSLGTPNEKLFF	TGCAGTGCTCCATCACTCGGGACACCTAATGAAAAACTGTTTTTT
few	TRBV29-1	.	TRBJ2-7	CSVEDVPYEQYF	TGCAGCGTTGAAGACGTCCCTTACGAGCAGTACTTC
.	TRBV6-2/TRBV6-3	TRBD1	TRBJ1-3	CATTGAGNTIYF	TGTGCCACAACAGGGGCTGGAAACACCATATATTTT
few	TRBV29-1	.	TRBJ2-1	CSVVVRGTHSYNEQFF	TGCAGCGTTGTTGTTCGTGGGACTCACAGTTACAATGAGCAGTTCTTC
.	TRBV27	.	TRBJ2-3	CASSSLRDTQYF	TGTGCCAGCAGTTCCCTTCGAGATACGCAGTATTTT
few	TRBV11-1	.	TRBJ1-3	CASSFGEEENTIYF	TGTGCCAGCAGCTTCGGGGAAGAGGAAAACACCATATATTTT
few	TRBV7-3	.	TRBJ1-6	CASSLDGNSPLHF	TGTGCCAGCAGCCTGGACGGTAATTCACCCCTCCACTTT
.	TRBV14	.	TRBJ2-2	CASSHPGQHGELFF	TGTGCCAGCAGCCATCCCGGGCAACACGGGGAGCTGTTTTTT
.	TRBV7-3	TRBD2	TRBJ2-3	CASSSGLAGRADTQYF	TGTGCCAGCAGCTCGGGACTAGCGGGACGGGCAGATACGCAGTATTTT
few	TRBV11-2	.	TRBJ2-3	CASSLGGGVHPDTQYF	TGTGCCAGCAGCTTAGGAGGGGGAGTTCACCCTGATACGCAGTATTTT
.	TRBV15	.	TRBJ1-2	CATSRDRAGVYGYTF	TGTGCCACCAGCAGAGATCGGGCGGGAGTCTATGGCTACACCTTC
.	TRBV6-6	.	TRBJ1-5	CASSPTPGRDNQPQHF	TGTGCCAGCAGTCCCACCCCCGGACGGGACAATCAGCCCCAGCATTTT
medium-sized	TRBV9	.	TRBJ1-2	CASSVGEGWVDGYTF	TGTGCCAGCAGCGTGGGAGAGGGATGGGTAGATGGCTACACCTTC
few	TRBV7-8	.	TRBJ2-5	CASSEQGETQYF	TGTGCCAGCAGCGAGCAAGGGGAGACCCAGTACTTC
many	TRBV29-1	.	TRBJ1-4	CSVGLTNEKLFF	TGCAGCGTTGGGCTAACTAATGAAAAACTGTTTTTT
.	TRBV12-5	.	TRBJ2-1	CASGSLQDSGIEQFF	TGTGCTAGTGGTTCCCTTCAGGACAGTGGTATTGAGCAGTTCTTC
many	TRBV5-4	.	TRBJ2-7	CASSLDTGMNEQYF	TGTGCCAGCAGCTTGGATACAGGGATGAACGAGCAGTACTTC
few	TRBV20-1	.	TRBJ2-6	CSARTGSGANVLTF	TGCAGTGCTAGGACCGGTTCTGGGGCCAACGTCCTGACTTTC
few	TRBV5-1	.	TRBJ2-1	CASSSIRINEQFF	TGCGCCAGCAGCTCTATTAGGATCAATGAGCAGTTCTTC
.	TRBV3-1	TRBD2	TRBJ2-2	CASGGADGGELFF	TGTGCGAGCGGGGGGGCCGATGGCGGGGAGCTGTTTTTT
.	TRBV7-2	TRBD2	TRBJ2-3	CASSLVGLAADTQYF	TGTGCCAGCAGCTTAGTAGGACTAGCGGCAGATACGCAGTATTTT
.	TRBV5-1	.	TRBJ1-4	CASSLWGAAATNEKLFF	TGCGCCAGCAGCTTGTGGGGGGCAGCCGCAACTAATGAAAAACTGTTTTTT
few	TRBV5-1	TRBD1	TRBJ1-5	CASSSLGGEGQPQHF	TGCGCCAGCAGCTCCTTAGGGGGCGAAGGTCAGCCCCAGCATTTT
.	TRBV11-1	.	TRBJ2-1	CASSLGTQSGEQFF	TGTGCCAGCAGCTTAGGCACTCAATCGGGGGAGCAGTTCTTC